This T cell receptor (beta chain) was identified in a study of cytomegalovirus exposure and HLA in healthy donors. Worth noting for this clone: Antigen unknown. The same CDR3 can be traced to other DNA sequences in this sample.

Despite likely unrecorded immune exposures, the donors were nominally healthy at the time of sampling. Findings and caveats of the study: Productive rates of about 87% or about 30% were seen for most TCR beta V segments in an earlier analysis.

PCR involved 60 Vbeta and 13 Jbeta primers. TCRdb's copy holds only in-frame clones and misses some; the assay was immunoSEQ multiplex PCR. This repertoire includes roughly 65,000 clones. The CDR3 runs 13 residues. Germline CDR1 reads LGHNA; CDR2 reads YSLEER. Trimming took off 4 bases at V and 7 bases at J, with 11 bases between the two ends. The sequencing sample was made of PBMCs. The clonotype was recovered from a boy aged 5-17 years in good health and CMV-seronegative. The V gene is TRBV4-3, the J gene TRBJ2-1; TRBD2 is a possible D gene (6 bases). The CDR3 loop reads CASSPLGGNEQFF. The CDR3 region has the DNA TGCGCCAGCAGCCCCCTCGGAGGGAATGAGCAGTTCTTC.